The present T cell receptor (beta chain) was sequenced within a study of chemoradiotherapy in HPV16-positive cancers. Study overall: Candidate HPV-specific clones and shared TCR motifs came from two HPV16-positive patients.

Profiled with immunoSEQ multiplex PCR; TCRdb holds only in-frame clones, not every one. The sample includes approximately 15,000 clones, approximately 84% of them seen just once. The CDR3 runs 15 residues. The V end was cut by 3 bases, the J end by 4 bases, with 15 bases between. Germline lookup yields CDR1 MDHEN and CDR2 SYDVKM. About this clone: What it recognizes is unknown.

Points from the study as a whole: Candidate HPV-specific clones and E7-related TCR motifs grew in tumor during treatment. Functional assays defining HPV-specific T cells used only a couple of HPV16-positive patients.

This chain links TRBV28 with TRBJ1-1; a weak D match, TRBD1 (6 bases). The TCR comes from a human donor with HPV-associated anogenital cancer. This specimen was acquired from a patient who underwent chemoradiotherapy. The CDR3 region is CASSLRAGQFTEAFF. The DNA for the CDR3 is TGTGCCAGCAGTTTGAGGGCAGGACAGTTCACTGAAGCTTTCTTT.